A single sample gave rise to the 15 T cell receptor beta chains below, sequenced in a study of blood T cell repertoires in COVID-19. The protocol was immunoSEQ multiplex PCR, while the TCRdb copy is restricted to in-frame clones and leaves out a portion. The table records roughly 400,000 clones, about 83% of them present only once. The sample comprised PBMCs or T cells enriched from blood (not recorded which). Receptors were obtained from a woman between 45 and 65 years old who had recovered from COVID-19.

CDR3 protein: CASKVGEFGNQPQHF. DNA of the CDR3: TGTGCCAGCAAAGTAGGGGAATTCGGCAATCAGCCCCAGCATTTT. The chain has TRBV2 and TRBJ1-5; weak D call: TRBD1 (5 bases). V was clipped by 7 bases and J by 2 bases, with 15 bases between them. The germline V gene encodes CDR1 SNHLY and CDR2 FYNNEI. The CDR3 runs 15 residues.

The chain employs TRBV5-4 and TRBJ2-5; 10 bases match TRBD2. The CDR3 contains 16 residues. V shed 0 bases and J 5 bases; nucleotides not matched to a gene: 7. Per germline, CDR1 SGHNT and CDR2 YYREEE (reference sequence). The CDR3, as DNA: TGTGCCAGCAGCTTGGTGTCAGCGGGGGGGCCTGAGACCCAGTACTTC. Amino acid sequence: CASSLVSAGGPETQYF.

A word on this clone: Other DNA sequences in this sample translate to the same CDR3. The rearrangement uses TRBV7-3 and TRBJ2-3; weak D call: TRBD2 (6 bases). The germline V gene encodes CDR1 SGHTA and CDR2 FQGTGA. CDR3 length equals 14 residues. The ends were cut back, 3 bases at V and 4 bases at J, with 11 bases in the middle. Written as DNA, the CDR3 is TGTGCCAGCAGCTTGAGCGGGCCCCCAGATACGCAGTATTTT. It specifies CASSLSGPPDTQYF.

The rearrangement joins TRBV4-3 to TRBJ1-4; possibly TRBD1 for D (6 bases). Germline assignment: CDR1 LGHNA and CDR2 YSLEER. V lost 1 base and J 5 bases, leaving 8 bases between the germline ends. The CDR3 runs 14 residues. CDR3 nucleotide sequence: TGCGCCAGCAGCCAAGGACAGGAAAATGAAAAACTGTTTTTT. Protein: CASSQGQENEKLFF.

This clone has just a few counts. This sequence joins TRBV7-2 and TRBJ2-7, with a weak D call TRBD1 (6 bases). The CDR3 length is 14 residues. The V end was cut by 6 bases, the J end by 3 bases, with 15 bases between. The V gene's germline CDR1 is SGHTA and CDR2 FQGNSA. CDR3 residues: CASRTRTESYEQYF. The CDR3 coding sequence is TGTGCCAGCAGGACGAGGACAGAGAGCTACGAGCAGTACTTC.

This chain links TRBV2 with TRBJ1-6; D call uncertain. The germline gives CDR1 SNHLY, CDR2 FYNNEI. This CDR3 has 15 amino acids. Trimming cost V 8 bases and J 4 bases, with 15 bases left between them. CDR3 nucleotide sequence: TGTGCCAGCCGTGCGGTCTCGGGATATAATTCACCCCTCCACTTT. Its protein product is CASRAVSGYNSPLHF.

The chain joins TRBV7-9 to TRBJ1-1; no reliable D call. Trimming pared 5 bases from V and 8 bases from J, leaving 12 bases between. This CDR3 is 12 amino acids long. Per germline, CDR1 SEHNR and CDR2 FQNEAQ (reference sequence). In DNA, the CDR3 is TGTGCCAGCAGCCCGCTTGGAGGCGAAGCTTTCTTT. Its protein is CASSPLGGEAFF.

The genes are TRBV30 and TRBJ1-6; D might be TRBD1 (6 bases). Germline-derived CDR1 and CDR2 are GTSNPN and SVGIG (reference sequence). The CDR3 has 13 amino acids. With 1 base removed from V and 10 bases from J, the gap between germline ends came to 11 bases. CDR3 sequence (DNA): TGTGCCTGGAGTGACAGGGCAGAGTCACCCCTCCACTTT. Translation gives CAWSDRAESPLHF. Filled out from reference TRBV30 and TRBJ1-6, the complete variable domain reads SQTIHQWPATLVQPVGSPLSLECTVEGTSNPNLYWYRQAAGRGLQLLFYSVGIGQISSEVPQNLSASRPQDRQFILSSKKLLLSDSGFYLCAWSDRAESPLHFGNGTRLTVT.

The CDR3 region has the DNA TGTGCCAGCAGCCAAGGAGGAGGCAGGGGAGCCGGGGAGCTGTTTTTT. Its translation is CASSQGGGRGAGELFF. The rearrangement links TRBV3-1 (or the pseudogene TRBV3-2) to TRBJ2-2, with D tentatively TRBD1 (6 bases). Germline lookup yields CDR1 LGHDT and CDR2 YNNKEL (reference sequence). V was cut by 1 base and J by 6 bases, with 15 bases left in between. There are 16 residues in the CDR3.

The chain links TRBV19 to TRBJ1-2; 12 positions agree with TRBD1. J was trimmed by 5 bases and V by 10 bases; bases with no gene match: 11. Germline lookup yields CDR1 LNHDA and CDR2 SQIVND (reference sequence). The CDR3 length is 15 residues. The CDR3 spells CATHGDRGPTYGYTF. The CDR3, as DNA: TGTGCCACCCACGGGGACAGGGGGCCTACTTATGGCTACACCTTC.

In its sample, this clone was seen once. This sample includes further DNA sequences coding for the same CDR3. The DNA of the CDR3 is TGTGCCAGCAGCGTATCTAGTGGAAACACCATATATTTT. This translates into CASSVSSGNTIYF. This sequence joins TRBV9 and TRBJ1-3; D is undetermined. In germline, CDR1 is SGDLS, CDR2 YYNGEE. Trimming removed 1 base from V and 3 bases from J, with 5 bases in between. This CDR3 has 13 residues. Drawing the rest from reference TRBV9 and TRBJ1-3, the complete variable domain is DSGVTQTPKHLITATGQRVTLRCSPRSGDLSVYWYQQSLDQGLQFLIQYYNGEERAKGNILERFSAQQFPDLHSELNLSSLELGDSALYFCASSVSSGNTIYFGEGSWLTVV.

The V and J genes are TRBV9 and TRBJ1-1; the match to TRBD1 covers 7 bases. CDR3 size: 14 residues. Germline CDR1 and CDR2: SGDLS and YYNGEE. The V gene end was trimmed by 4 bases and the J gene end by 8 bases; junction bases not matched to a gene: 11. CDR3 nucleotides: TGTGCCAGCAGCCCGGGACTGACAGGGACGGAAGCTTTCTTT. This sequence encodes CASSPGLTGTEAFF.

The chain employs TRBV7-2 and TRBJ1-6, with D tentatively TRBD1 (6 bases). CDR1 is SGHTA, CDR2 FQGNSA, per germline. Deletions cut 4 bases from V and 7 bases from J, with 14 bases between. The CDR3 has 15 residues. The CDR3 coding sequence is TGTGCCAGCAGCTCGGTCACAGGGAACAATTCACCCCTCCACTTT. Amino acids: CASSSVTGNNSPLHF.

This chain links TRBV6-4 with TRBJ1-5; D is possibly TRBD1 (5 bases). Trimming shortened V by 6 bases and J by 11 bases, and 8 bases separated the two germline ends. Germline-derived CDR1 and CDR2 are MRHNA and SNTAGT. This CDR3 region has 10 residues. The CDR3 bases are TGTGCCAGCAGGGGGGGGGCCCAGCATTTT. The encoded protein is CASRGGAQHF.

V is TRBV27 and J is TRBJ2-7; 9 bases match TRBD2. CDR1 MNHEY and CDR2 SMNVEV come from the germline V gene (reference sequence). After removal of 4 bases from V and 3 bases from J, the junction contained 4 bases not matched to a gene. The CDR3 is made up of 14 amino acids. CDR3: CASSSSAGGYEQYF. The CDR3 DNA sequence: TGTGCCAGCAGTTCCTCAGCGGGGGGCTACGAGCAGTACTTC.